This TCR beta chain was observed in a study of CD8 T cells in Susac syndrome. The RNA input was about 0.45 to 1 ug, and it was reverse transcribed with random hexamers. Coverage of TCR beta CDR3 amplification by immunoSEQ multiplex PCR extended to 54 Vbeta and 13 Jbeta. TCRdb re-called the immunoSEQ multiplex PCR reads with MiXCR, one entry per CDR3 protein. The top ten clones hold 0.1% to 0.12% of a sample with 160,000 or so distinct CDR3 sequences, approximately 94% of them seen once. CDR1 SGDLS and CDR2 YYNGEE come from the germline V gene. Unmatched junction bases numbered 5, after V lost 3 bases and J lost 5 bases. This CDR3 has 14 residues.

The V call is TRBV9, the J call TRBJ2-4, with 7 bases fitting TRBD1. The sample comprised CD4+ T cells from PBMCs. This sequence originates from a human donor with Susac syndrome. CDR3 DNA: TGTGCCAGCAGCGCAGCCGGGACAGAAAACATTCAGTACTTC. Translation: CASSAAGTENIQYF.